This TCR beta chain was identified in a study of CD8 T cells in Susac syndrome. Negative isolation was applied to CD8+ and CD4+ T cells, and FACS enrichment was applied to TEMRA cells. This CDR3 comprises 14 residues. Germline loops: CDR1 SNHLY, CDR2 FYNNEI. V gave up 8 bases and J gave up 0 bases; unmatched junction bases: 4. Random hexamers were used to reverse transcribe the RNA input (roughly 0.5 to 1 ug). Via MiXCR, TCRdb re-called the immunoSEQ multiplex PCR reads, giving one row per CDR3 protein. The sample records 160,000 or so distinct CDR3 sequences, roughly 94% being singletons. This clonotype was detected once.

This sequence was found in a human donor with Susac syndrome. The chain recombines TRBV2 with TRBJ2-3, with 8 nucleotides matching TRBD2. The sample consisted of CD4+ T cells from PBMCs. The CDR3 DNA reads TGTGCCAGCTACAGCGGGGGCAGCACAGATACGCAGTATTTT. This encodes CASYSGGSTDTQYF.